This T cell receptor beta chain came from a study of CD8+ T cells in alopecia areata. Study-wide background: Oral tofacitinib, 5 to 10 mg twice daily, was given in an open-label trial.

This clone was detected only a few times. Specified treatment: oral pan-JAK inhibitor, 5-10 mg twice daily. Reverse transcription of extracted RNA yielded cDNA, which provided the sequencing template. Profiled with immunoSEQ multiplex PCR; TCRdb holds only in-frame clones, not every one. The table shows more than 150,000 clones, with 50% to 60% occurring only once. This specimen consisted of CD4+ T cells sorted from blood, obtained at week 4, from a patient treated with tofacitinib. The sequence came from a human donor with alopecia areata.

The CDR3, as DNA: TGTGCCAGCTCACCGCTTTCCGGGACCCCGGGAGGGCAGCCCCAGCATTTT. Its protein is CASSPLSGTPGGQPQHF. J is TRBJ1-5 and V is TRBV18; D is perhaps TRBD1 (5 bases). With 3 bases removed from V and 7 bases from J, the gap between germline ends came to 22 bases. Per germline, CDR1 KGHSH and CDR2 LQKENI. This CDR3 contains 17 residues.